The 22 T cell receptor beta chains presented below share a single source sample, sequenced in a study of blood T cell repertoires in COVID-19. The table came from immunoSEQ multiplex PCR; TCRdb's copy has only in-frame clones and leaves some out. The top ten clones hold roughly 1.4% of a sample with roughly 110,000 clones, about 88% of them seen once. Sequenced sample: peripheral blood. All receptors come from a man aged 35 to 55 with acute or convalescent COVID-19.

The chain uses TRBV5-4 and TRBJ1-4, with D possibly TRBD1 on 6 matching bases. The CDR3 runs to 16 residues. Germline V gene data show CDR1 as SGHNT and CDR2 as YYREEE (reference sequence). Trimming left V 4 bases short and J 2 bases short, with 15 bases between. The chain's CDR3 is CASSPRRGATNEKLFF. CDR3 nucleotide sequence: TGTGCCAGCAGCCCGCGTCGGGGGGCGACTAATGAAAAACTGTTTTTT.

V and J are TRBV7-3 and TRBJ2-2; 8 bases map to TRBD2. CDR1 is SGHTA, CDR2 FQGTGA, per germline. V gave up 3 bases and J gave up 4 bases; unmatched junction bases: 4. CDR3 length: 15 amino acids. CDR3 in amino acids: CASSLRAGGTGELFF. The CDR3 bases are TGTGCCAGCAGCTTGAGGGCGGGGGGCACCGGGGAGCTGTTTTTT. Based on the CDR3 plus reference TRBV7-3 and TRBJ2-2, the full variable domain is GAGVSQTPSNKVTEKGKYVELRCDPISGHTALYWYRQSLGQGPEFLIYFQGTGAADDSGLPNDRFFAVRPEGSVSTLKIQRTERGDSAVYLCASSLRAGGTGELFFGEGSRLTVL.

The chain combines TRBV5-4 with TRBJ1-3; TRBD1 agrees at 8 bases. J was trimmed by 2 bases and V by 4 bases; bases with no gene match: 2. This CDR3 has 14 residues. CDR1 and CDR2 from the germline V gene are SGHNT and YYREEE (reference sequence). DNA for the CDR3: TGTGCCAGCAGCGGGGACAGGCCTGGAAACACCATATATTTT. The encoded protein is CASSGDRPGNTIYF. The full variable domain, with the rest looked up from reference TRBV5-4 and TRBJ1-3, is ETGVTQSPTHLIKTRGQQVTLRCSSQSGHNTVSWYQQALGQGPQFIFQYYREEENGRGNFPPRFSGLQFPNYSSELNVNALELDDSALYLCASSGDRPGNTIYFGEGSWLTVV.

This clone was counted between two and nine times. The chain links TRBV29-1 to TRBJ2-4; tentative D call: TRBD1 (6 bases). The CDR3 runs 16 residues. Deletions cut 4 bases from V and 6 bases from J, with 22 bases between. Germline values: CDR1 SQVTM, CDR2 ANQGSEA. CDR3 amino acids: CSVAQVGVGGPNIQYF. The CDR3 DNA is TGCAGCGTTGCACAGGTGGGGGTAGGGGGACCAAACATTCAGTACTTC.

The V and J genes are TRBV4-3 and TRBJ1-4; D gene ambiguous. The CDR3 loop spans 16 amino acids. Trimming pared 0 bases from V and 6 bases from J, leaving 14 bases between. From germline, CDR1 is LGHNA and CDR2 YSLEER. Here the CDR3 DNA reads TGCGCCAGCAGCCAAGATGAGAGTCGCGGCTATGAAAAACTGTTTTTT. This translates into CASSQDESRGYEKLFF.

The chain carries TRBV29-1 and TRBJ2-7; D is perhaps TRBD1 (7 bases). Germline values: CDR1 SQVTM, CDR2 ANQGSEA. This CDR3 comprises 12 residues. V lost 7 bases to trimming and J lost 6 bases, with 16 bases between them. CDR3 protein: CSAPRGAGEQYF. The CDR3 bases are TGCAGCGCCCCCAGGGGGGCTGGCGAGCAGTACTTC.

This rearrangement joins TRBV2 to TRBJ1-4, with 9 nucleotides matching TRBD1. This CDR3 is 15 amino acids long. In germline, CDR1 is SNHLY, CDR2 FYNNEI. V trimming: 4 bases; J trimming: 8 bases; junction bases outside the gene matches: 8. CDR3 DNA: TGTGCCAGCAGTGTCCCTGGGACAGGGAGCGAAAAACTGTTTTTT. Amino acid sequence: CASSVPGTGSEKLFF.

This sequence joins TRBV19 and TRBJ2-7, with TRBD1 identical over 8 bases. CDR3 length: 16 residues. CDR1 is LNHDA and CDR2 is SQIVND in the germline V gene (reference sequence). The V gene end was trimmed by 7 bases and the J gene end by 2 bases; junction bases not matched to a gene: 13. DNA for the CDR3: TGTGCCAGTACCTCTAACGTGAGACAGGGGACCTACGAGCAGTACTTC. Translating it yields CASTSNVRQGTYEQYF.

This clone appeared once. The CDR3: CASSLGRGASTDTQYF. CDR3 DNA: TGTGCCAGCAGCTTAGGCCGGGGGGCTAGCACAGATACGCAGTATTTT. The chain combines TRBV7-2 with TRBJ2-3; possible D gene TRBD2, 7 bases. This CDR3 comprises 16 residues. V shed 1 base and J shed 0 bases, with 11 bases lying between them. From germline, CDR1 is SGHTA and CDR2 FQGNSA.

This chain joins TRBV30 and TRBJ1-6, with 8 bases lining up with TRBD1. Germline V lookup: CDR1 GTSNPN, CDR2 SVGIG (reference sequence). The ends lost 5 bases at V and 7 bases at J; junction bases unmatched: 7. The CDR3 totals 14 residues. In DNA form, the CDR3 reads TGTGCCTGGCGACAGGGGTTCGGAAATTCACCCCTCCACTTT. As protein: CAWRQGFGNSPLHF.

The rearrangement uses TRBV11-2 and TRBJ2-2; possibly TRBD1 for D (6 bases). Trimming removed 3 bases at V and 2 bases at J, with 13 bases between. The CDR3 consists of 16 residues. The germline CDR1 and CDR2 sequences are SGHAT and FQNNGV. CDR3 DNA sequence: TGTGCCAGCAGCTTTTGGGGGCGGGCCAACACCGGGGAGCTGTTTTTT. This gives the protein CASSFWGRANTGELFF.

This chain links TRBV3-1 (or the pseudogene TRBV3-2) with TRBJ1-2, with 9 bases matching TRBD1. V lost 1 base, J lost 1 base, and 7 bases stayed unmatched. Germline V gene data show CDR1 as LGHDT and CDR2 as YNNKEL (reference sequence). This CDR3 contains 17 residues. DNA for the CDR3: TGTGCCAGCAGCCAAGGCCCCTACAGGGGGCTTAACTATGGCTACACCTTC. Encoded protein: CASSQGPYRGLNYGYTF.

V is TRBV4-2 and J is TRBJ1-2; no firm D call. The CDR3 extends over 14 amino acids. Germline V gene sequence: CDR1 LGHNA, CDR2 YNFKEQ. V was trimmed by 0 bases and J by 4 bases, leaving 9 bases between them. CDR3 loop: CASSQDGRAYGYTF. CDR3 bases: TGTGCCAGCAGCCAAGACGGGAGGGCCTATGGCTACACCTTC.

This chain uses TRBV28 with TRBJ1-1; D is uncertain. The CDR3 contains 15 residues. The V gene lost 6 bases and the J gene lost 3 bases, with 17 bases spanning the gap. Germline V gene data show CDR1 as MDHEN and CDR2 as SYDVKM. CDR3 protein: CASRLLGNGHTEAFF. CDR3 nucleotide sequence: TGTGCCAGCAGACTACTCGGGAATGGGCACACTGAAGCTTTCTTT.

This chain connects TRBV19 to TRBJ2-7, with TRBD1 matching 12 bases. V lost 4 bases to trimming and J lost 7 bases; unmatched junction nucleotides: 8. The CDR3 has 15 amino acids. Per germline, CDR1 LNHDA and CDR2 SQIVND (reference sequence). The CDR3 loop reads CASSTRGQGALEQYF. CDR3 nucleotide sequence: TGTGCCAGTAGTACAAGGGGACAGGGGGCGCTTGAGCAGTACTTC.

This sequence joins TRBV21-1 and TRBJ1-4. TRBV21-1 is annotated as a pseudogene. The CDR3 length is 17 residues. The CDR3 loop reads CASSTRLAAPADEKLFF. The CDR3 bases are TGTGCCAGCAGCACCCGTTTAGCGGCTCCGGCAGATGAAAAACTGTTTTTT.

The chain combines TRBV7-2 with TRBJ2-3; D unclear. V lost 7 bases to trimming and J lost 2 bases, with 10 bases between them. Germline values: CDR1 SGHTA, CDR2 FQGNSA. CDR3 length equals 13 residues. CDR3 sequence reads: CASNNPPTDTQYF. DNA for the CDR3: TGTGCCAGCAACAACCCCCCCACAGATACGCAGTATTTT.

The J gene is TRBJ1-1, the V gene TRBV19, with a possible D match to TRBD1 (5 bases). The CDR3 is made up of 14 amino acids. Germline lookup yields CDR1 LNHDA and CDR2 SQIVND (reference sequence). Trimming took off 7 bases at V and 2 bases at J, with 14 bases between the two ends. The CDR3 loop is CASMLMGGNTEAFF. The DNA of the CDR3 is TGTGCCAGTATGCTAATGGGGGGAAACACTGAAGCTTTCTTT.

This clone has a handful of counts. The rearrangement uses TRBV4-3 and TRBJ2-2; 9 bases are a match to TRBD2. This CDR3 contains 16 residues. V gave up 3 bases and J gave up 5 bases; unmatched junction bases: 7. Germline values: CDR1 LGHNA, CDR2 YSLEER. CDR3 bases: TGCGCCAGCAGCCAGAGAGCGGGGGGAGGTACCGGGGAGCTGTTTTTT. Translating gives CASSQRAGGGTGELFF.

The CDR3 DNA is TGTGCCAGCAGCCCCGGACAGGGAAAGCCCGGGGAGCTGTTTTTT. Its protein is CASSPGQGKPGELFF. The chain employs TRBV7-2 and TRBJ2-2; 8 nucleotides align to TRBD1. The V gene end was trimmed by 5 bases and the J gene end by 6 bases; junction bases not matched to a gene: 8. Germline V lookup: CDR1 SGHTA, CDR2 FQGNSA. This CDR3 region has 15 residues.

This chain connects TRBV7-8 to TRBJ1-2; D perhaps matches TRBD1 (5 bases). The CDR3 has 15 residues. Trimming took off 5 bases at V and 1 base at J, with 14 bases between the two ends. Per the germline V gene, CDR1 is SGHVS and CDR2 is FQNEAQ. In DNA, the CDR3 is TGTGCCAGCAGCCCCGGGACGGGACTTAACTATGGCTACACCTTC. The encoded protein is CASSPGTGLNYGYTF.

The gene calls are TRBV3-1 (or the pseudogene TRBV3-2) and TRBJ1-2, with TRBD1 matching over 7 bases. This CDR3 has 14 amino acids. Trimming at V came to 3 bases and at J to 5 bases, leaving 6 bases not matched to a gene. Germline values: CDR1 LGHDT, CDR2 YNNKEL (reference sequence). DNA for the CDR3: TGTGCCAGCAGCCAGGAACAGGGGAGGTATGGCTACACCTTC. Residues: CASSQEQGRYGYTF.